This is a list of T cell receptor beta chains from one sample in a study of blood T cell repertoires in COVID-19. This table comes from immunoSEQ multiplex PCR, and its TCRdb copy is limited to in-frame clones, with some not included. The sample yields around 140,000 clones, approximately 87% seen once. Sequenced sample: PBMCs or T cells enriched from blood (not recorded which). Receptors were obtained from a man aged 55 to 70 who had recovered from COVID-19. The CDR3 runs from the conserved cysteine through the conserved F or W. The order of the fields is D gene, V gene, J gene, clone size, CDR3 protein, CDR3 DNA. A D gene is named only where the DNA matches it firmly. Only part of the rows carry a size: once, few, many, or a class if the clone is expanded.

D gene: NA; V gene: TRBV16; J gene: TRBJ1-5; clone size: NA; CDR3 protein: CASTSAGLPQHF; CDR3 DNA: TGTGCCAGCACAAGCGCAGGGTTGCCCCAGCATTTT
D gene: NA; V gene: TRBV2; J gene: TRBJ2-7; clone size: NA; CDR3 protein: CASRDTFSYEQYF; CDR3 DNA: TGTGCCAGCAGAGACACATTCTCCTACGAGCAGTACTTC
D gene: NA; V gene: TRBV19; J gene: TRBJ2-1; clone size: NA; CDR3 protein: CASSPPYNEQFF; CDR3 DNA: TGTGCCAGTAGCCCCCCTTACAATGAGCAGTTCTTC
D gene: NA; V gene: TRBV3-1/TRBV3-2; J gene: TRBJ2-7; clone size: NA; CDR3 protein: CASGQSWYYEQYF; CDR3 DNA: TGTGCCAGCGGACAGTCCTGGTATTACGAGCAGTACTTC
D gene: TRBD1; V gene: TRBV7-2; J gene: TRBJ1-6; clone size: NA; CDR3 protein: CASSFNRGRNSPLHF; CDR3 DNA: TGTGCCAGCAGCTTTAACAGGGGGCGTAATTCACCCCTCCACTTT
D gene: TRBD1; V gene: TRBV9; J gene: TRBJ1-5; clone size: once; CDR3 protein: CASSVADGQDGQPQHF; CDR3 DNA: TGTGCCAGCAGCGTAGCTGACGGACAGGACGGTCAGCCCCAGCATTTT
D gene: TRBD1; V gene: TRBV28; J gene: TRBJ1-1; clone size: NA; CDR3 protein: CASLRDRGFSAFF; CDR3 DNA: TGTGCCAGCCTGAGGGACAGGGGTTTTTCGGCTTTCTTT
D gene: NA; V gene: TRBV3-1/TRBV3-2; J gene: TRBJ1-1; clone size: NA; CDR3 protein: CASSQAISATEAFF; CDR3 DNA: TGTGCCAGCAGCCAAGCAATAAGCGCCACTGAAGCTTTCTTT
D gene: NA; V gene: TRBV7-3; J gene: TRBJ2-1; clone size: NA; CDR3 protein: CASSLEERAWDNEQFF; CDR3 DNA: TGTGCCAGCAGCTTAGAGGAGAGGGCATGGGACAATGAGCAGTTCTTC
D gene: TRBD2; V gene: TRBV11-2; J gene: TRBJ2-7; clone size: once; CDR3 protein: CASSSPTSGRGEQYF; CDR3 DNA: TGTGCCAGCAGCTCCCCGACTAGCGGGAGAGGAGAGCAGTACTTC
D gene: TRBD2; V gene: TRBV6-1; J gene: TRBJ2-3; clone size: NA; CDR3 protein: CASSEAWPGLAGGITQYF; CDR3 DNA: TGTGCCAGCAGTGAAGCGTGGCCGGGACTAGCGGGAGGGATTACGCAGTATTTT
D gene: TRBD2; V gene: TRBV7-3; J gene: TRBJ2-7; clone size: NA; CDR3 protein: CASSLTGTSGSYEQYF; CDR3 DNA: TGTGCCAGCAGCCTAACCGGGACTAGCGGGAGCTACGAGCAGTACTTC
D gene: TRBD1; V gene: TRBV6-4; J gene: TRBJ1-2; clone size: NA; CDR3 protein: CASSATTGATGYGYTF; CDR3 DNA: TGTGCCAGCAGTGCCACTACAGGGGCAACGGGCTATGGCTACACCTTC
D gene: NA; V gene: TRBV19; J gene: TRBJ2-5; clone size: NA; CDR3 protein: CASSIGQGWQETQYF; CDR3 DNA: TGTGCCAGTAGTATAGGGCAGGGATGGCAAGAGACCCAGTACTTC
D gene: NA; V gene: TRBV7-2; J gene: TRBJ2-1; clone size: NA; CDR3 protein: CASSFVRFNEQFF; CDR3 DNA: TGTGCCAGCAGCTTCGTCAGATTCAATGAGCAGTTCTTC